Listed below are T cell receptor beta chains from one sample, sequenced in a study of blood T cell repertoires in COVID-19. This table comes from immunoSEQ multiplex PCR, and its TCRdb copy is limited to in-frame clones, with some not included. The sample contains some 45,000 clones, around nine tenths of which appear only once. The sequenced sample was peripheral blood. The receptors originated from a human donor in a cohort sampled during active COVID-19. Both conserved end residues are part of each CDR3. Fields, in order: J gene, D gene, clone size, V gene, CDR3 protein, CDR3 DNA. D genes are given only for firm matches. Not all rows give a size; the values are once, few, many and, for expanded clones, a class.

j_gene: TRBJ2-7
d_gene: TRBD1
abundance: .
v_gene: TRBV30
CDR3aa: CAWNRGTGGHEQYF
CDR3nt: TGTGCCTGGAACCGCGGGACAGGGGGGCACGAGCAGTACTTC

j_gene: TRBJ1-1
d_gene: .
abundance: few
v_gene: TRBV21-1
CDR3aa: CASSFPERAEAFF
CDR3nt: TGTGCCAGCAGCTTTCCAGAGAGGGCTGAAGCTTTCTTT

j_gene: TRBJ2-1
d_gene: TRBD2
abundance: .
v_gene: TRBV19
CDR3aa: CASHTGGDYNEQFF
CDR3nt: TGTGCCAGTCACACGGGAGGGGACTACAATGAGCAGTTCTTC

j_gene: TRBJ1-1
d_gene: TRBD1
abundance: .
v_gene: TRBV6-5
CDR3aa: CASSTGQGGTEAFF
CDR3nt: TGTGCCAGCAGTACCGGACAGGGGGGCACTGAAGCTTTCTTT

j_gene: TRBJ2-3
d_gene: .
abundance: .
v_gene: TRBV24-1
CDR3aa: CATSPGAITDTQYF
CDR3nt: TGTGCCACCAGTCCAGGGGCTATCACAGATACGCAGTATTTT

j_gene: TRBJ2-5
d_gene: TRBD1
abundance: .
v_gene: TRBV5-1
CDR3aa: CASSPEGRTGRETQYF
CDR3nt: TGCGCCAGCAGCCCCGAAGGGAGGACAGGGAGAGAGACCCAGTACTTC

j_gene: TRBJ2-7
d_gene: .
abundance: .
v_gene: TRBV30
CDR3aa: CACTFTTESSYEQYF
CDR3nt: TGTGCCTGCACCTTCACGACAGAGAGCTCCTACGAGCAGTACTTC

j_gene: TRBJ2-1
d_gene: .
abundance: medium-sized
v_gene: TRBV30
CDR3aa: CAWSVGGSQPNEQFF
CDR3nt: TGTGCCTGGAGTGTGGGGGGTAGCCAGCCCAATGAGCAGTTCTTC

j_gene: TRBJ2-5
d_gene: TRBD1
abundance: .
v_gene: TRBV7-6
CDR3aa: CASSYDRGRVVTGGLQETQYF
CDR3nt: TGTGCCAGCAGCTACGACAGGGGGCGCGTGGTTACTGGTGGGCTCCAAGAGACCCAGTACTTC

j_gene: TRBJ2-2
d_gene: TRBD2
abundance: .
v_gene: TRBV30
CDR3aa: CAWSPGTGGPNTGELFF
CDR3nt: TGTGCCTGGTCCCCAGGGACGGGGGGACCGAACACCGGGGAGCTGTTTTTT

j_gene: TRBJ1-1
d_gene: .
abundance: .
v_gene: TRBV9
CDR3aa: CASSPSGGVGTEAFF
CDR3nt: TGTGCCAGCAGCCCCTCCGGCGGGGTTGGGACTGAAGCTTTCTTT